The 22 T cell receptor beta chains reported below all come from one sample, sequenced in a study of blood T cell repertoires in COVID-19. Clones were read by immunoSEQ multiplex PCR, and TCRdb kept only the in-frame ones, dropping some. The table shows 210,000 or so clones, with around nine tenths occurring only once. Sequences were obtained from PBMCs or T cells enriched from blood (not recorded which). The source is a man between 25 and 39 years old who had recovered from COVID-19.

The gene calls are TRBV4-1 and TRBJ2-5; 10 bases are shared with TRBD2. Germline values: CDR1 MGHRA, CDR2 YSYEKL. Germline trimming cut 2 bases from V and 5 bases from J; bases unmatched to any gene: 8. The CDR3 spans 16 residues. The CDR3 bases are TGCGCCAGCAGCCAAATTATAGCGGGAGGCTTGGAGACCCAGTACTTC. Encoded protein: CASSQIIAGGLETQYF.

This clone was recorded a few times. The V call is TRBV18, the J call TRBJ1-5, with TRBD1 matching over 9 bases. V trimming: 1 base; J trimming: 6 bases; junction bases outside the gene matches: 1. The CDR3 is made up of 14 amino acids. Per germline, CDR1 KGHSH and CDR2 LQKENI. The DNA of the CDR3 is TGTGCCAGCTCACCACGGACAGGGGTTCAGCCCCAGCATTTT. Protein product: CASSPRTGVQPQHF.

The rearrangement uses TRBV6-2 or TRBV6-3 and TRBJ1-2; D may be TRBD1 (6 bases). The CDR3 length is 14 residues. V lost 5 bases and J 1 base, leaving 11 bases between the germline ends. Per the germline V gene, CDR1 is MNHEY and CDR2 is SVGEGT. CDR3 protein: CASSRTQGNYGYTF. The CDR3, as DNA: TGTGCCAGCAGTCGAACACAGGGTAACTATGGCTACACCTTC.

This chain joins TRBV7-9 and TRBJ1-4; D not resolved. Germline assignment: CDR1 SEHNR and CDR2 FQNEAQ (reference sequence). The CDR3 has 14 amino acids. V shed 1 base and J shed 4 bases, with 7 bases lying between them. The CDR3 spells CASSLDGRNEKLFF. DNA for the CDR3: TGTGCCAGCAGCTTAGACGGTCGTAATGAAAAACTGTTTTTT.

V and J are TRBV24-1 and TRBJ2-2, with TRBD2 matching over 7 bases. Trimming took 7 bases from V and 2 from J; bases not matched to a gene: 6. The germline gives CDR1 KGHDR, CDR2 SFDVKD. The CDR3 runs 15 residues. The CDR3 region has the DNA TGTGCCACCAGGGGACCTAGCGGAAACACCGGGGAGCTGTTTTTT. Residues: CATRGPSGNTGELFF.

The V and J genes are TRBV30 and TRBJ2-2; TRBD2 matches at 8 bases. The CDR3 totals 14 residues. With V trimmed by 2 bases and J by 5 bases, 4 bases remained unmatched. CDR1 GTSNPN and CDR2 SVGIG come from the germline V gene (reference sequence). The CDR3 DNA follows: TGTGCCTGGAGTACCGGGAGGGGAACCGGGGAGCTGTTTTTT. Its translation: CAWSTGRGTGELFF.

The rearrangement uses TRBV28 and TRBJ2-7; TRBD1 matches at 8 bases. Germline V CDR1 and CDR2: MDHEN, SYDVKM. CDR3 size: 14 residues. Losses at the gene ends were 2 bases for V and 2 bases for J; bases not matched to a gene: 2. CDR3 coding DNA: TGTGCCAGCAGTTTAACAGGGGGTACCTACGAGCAGTACTTC. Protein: CASSLTGGTYEQYF.

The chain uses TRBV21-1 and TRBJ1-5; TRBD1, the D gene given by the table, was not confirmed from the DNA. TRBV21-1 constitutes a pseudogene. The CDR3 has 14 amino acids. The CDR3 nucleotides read TGTGCCAGCAGCGCACAGGGTTCAAATCAGCCCCAGCATTTT. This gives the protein CASSAQGSNQPQHF.

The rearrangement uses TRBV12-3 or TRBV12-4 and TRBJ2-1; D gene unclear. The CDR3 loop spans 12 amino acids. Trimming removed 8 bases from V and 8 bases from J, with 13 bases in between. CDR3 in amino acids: CASSSRLHEQFF. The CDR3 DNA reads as TGTGCCAGCTCATCCAGGCTTCATGAGCAGTTCTTC.

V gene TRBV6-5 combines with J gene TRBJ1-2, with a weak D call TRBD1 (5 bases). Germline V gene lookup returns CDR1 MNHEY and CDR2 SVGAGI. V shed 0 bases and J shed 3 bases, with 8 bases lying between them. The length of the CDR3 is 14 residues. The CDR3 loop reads CASSYSGGDYGYTF. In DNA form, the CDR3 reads TGTGCCAGCAGTTACTCTGGGGGGGACTATGGCTACACCTTC.

CDR3 sequence (DNA): TGTGCCAGCTCACCACCCGGGACAGGGGGCACAGATACGCAGTATTTT. Translation gives CASSPPGTGGTDTQYF. This chain uses TRBV18 with TRBJ2-3; 10 nucleotides align to TRBD1. The CDR3 contains 16 residues. Germline V gene sequence: CDR1 KGHSH, CDR2 LQKENI. The ends lost 0 bases at V and 1 base at J; junction bases unmatched: 1.

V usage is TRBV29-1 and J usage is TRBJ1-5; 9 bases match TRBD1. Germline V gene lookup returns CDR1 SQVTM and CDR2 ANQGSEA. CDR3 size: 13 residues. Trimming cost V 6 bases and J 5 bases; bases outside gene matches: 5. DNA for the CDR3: TGCAGCGTCCAACAGGGGGCCTATCAGCCCCAGCATTTT. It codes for CSVQQGAYQPQHF.

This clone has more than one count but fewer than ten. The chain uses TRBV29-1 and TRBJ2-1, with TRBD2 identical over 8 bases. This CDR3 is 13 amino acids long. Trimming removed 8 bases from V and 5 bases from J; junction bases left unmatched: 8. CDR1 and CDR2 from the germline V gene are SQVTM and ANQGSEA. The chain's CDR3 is CSPRLARHNEQFF. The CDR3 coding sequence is TGCAGCCCTAGACTAGCGAGACACAATGAGCAGTTCTTC.

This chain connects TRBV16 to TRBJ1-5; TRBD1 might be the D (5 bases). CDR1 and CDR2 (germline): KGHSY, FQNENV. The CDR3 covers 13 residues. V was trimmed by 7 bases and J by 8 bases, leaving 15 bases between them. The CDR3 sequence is CASTPTGVKPQHF. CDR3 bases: TGTGCCAGCACCCCAACAGGCGTGAAGCCCCAGCATTTT.

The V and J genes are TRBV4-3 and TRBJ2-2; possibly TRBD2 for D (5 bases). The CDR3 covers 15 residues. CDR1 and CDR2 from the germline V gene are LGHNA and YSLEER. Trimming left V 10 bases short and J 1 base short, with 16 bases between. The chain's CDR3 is CATSRGLENTGELFF. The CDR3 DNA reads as TGCGCCACCTCGAGAGGGCTAGAGAACACCGGGGAGCTGTTTTTT.

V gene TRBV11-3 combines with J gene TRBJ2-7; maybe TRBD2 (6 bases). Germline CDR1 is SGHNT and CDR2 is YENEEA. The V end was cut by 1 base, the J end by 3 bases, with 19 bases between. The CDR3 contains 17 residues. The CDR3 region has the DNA TGTGCCAGCAGCTTAGGGTATCGGGAGATCGACAGCTACGAGCAGTACTTC. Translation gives CASSLGYREIDSYEQYF.

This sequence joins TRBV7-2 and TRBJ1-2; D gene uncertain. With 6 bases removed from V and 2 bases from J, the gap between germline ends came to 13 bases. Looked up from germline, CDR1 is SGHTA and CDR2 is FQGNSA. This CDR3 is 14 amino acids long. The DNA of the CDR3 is TGTGCCAGCAGTTCGTCTACAGACAACTATGGCTACACCTTC. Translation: CASSSSTDNYGYTF.

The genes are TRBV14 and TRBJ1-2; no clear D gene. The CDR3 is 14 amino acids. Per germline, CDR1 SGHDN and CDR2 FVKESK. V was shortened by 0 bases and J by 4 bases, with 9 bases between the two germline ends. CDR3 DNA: TGTGCCAGCAGCCAAGATCCAGGCAGCTATGGCTACACCTTC. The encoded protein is CASSQDPGSYGYTF.

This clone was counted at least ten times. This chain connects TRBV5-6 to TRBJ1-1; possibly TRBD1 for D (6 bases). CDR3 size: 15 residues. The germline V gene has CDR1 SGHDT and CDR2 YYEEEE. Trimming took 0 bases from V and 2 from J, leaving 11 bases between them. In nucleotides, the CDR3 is TGTGCCAGCAGCTTGGCCGGACAGCCTAACACTGAAGCTTTCTTT. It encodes CASSLAGQPNTEAFF.

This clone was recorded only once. The CDR3 reads CAWSVINYSGNTIYF. The CDR3 nucleotides read TGTGCCTGGAGTGTAATAAACTACTCTGGAAACACCATATATTTT. The V gene is TRBV30, the J gene TRBJ1-3; D gene unclear. Germline CDR1 is GTSNPN and CDR2 is SVGIG (reference sequence). This CDR3 is built from 15 residues. V lost 0 bases and J 0 bases, leaving 9 bases between the germline ends.

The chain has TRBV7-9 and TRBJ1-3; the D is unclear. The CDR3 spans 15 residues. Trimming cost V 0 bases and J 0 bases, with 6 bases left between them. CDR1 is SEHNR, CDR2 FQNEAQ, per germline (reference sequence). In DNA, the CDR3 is TGTGCCAGCAGCTTAGCGACAATCTCTGGAAACACCATATATTTT. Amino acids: CASSLATISGNTIYF.

The CDR3 nucleotides read TGTGCCAGCTCCTTGGACAGGGGCTCATCTGGACGGTATGGCTACACCTTC. Amino acid sequence: CASSLDRGSSGRYGYTF. The V call is TRBV18, the J call TRBJ1-2, with 9 bases lining up with TRBD1. This CDR3 is 17 amino acids long. The V gene's germline CDR1 is KGHSH and CDR2 LQKENI. The ends lost 6 bases at V and 5 bases at J; junction bases unmatched: 16.